The clone carrying this TCR beta chain has only a few counts. This sample stems from a study of identical twins. TCRdb re-analysed the 5' RACE reads in MiXCR, keeping a single row per CDR3 protein. Counted here are around 1.7 million distinct CDR3 sequences, about 31% occurring once; the ten biggest clones make up 0.27%. V lost 0 bases and J lost 3; bases outside the gene matches: 6. Germline V CDR1 and CDR2: SGDLS, YYNGEE. This CDR3 comprises 15 residues. The chain uses TRBV9 and TRBJ2-7; 7 bases are a match to TRBD1. Sequencing was performed on cord blood. The source of this sequence is a newborn girl in good health. CDR3 sequence reads: CASSVAPSGGYEQYF. The DNA for the CDR3 is TGTGCCAGCAGCGTAGCTCCATCAGGGGGCTACGAGCAGTACTTC.